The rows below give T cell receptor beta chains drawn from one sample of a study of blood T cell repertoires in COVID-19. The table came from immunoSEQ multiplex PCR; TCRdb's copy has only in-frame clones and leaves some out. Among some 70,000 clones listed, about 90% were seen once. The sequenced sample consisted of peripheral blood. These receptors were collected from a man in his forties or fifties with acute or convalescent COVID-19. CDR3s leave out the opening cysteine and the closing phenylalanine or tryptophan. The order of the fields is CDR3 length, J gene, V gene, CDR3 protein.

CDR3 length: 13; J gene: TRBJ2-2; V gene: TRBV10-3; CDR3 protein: AIRPISGNTGELF
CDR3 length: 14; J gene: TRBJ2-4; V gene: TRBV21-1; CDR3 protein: ASSNPLRGHLNIQY
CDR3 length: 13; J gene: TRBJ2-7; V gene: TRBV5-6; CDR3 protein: ASRLLAGGPHEQY
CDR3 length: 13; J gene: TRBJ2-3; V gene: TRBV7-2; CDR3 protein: ASRSGPGVTDTQY
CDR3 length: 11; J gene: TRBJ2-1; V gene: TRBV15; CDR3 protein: ATSRRLANEQF
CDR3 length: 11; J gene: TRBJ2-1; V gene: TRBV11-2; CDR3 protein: ASSETGINEQF
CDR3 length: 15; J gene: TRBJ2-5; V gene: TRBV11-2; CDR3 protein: ASSLETLAGEGKTQY
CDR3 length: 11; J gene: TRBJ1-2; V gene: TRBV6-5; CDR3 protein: ASRSEPGWGYT
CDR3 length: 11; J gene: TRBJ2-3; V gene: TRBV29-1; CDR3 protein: SGWARGTDTQY
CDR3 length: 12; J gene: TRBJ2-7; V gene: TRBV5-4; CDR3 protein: ASSLAVGSTEQY
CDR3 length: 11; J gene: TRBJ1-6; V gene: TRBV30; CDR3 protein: AARGGNNSPLH
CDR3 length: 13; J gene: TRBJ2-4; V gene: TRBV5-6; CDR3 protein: ASSLEGTSVGIQY
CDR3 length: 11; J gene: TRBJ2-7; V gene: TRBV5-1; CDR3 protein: ASSRTGDYEQY
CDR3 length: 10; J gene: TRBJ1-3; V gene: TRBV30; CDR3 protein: AWSPSGNTIY
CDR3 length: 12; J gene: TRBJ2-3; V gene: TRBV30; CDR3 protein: AWSVNSGSDTQY
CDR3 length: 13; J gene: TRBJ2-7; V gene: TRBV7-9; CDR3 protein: ASSPVAGDSYEQY
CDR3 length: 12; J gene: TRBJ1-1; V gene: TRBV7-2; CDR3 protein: ASSLGQGNTEAF
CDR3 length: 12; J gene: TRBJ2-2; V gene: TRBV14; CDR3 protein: ASSRLPLAGELF
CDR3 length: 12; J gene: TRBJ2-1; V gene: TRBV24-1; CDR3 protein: ATSAGEGYNEQF
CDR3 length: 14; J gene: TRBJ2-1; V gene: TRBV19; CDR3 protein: ASSIGTGGSYNEQF
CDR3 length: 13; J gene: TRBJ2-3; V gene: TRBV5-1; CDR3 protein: ASSPGQASTDTQY
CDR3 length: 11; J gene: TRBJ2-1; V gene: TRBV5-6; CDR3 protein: ASSLTSSNEQF
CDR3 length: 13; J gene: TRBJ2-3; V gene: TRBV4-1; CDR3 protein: ASSQMSGSTDTQY
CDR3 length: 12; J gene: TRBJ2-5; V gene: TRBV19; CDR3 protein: ASSIRGTGETQY
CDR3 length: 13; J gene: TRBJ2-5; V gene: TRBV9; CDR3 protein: ASSVDVGGQETQY
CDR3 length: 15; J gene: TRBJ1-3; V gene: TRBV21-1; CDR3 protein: ASSKAPQGAQGNTIY
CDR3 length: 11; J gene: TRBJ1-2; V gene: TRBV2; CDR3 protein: ASSVDRHYGYT
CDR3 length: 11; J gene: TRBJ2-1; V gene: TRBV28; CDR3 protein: ASSPYPINEQF
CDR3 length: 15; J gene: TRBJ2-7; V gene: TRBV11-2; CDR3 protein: ASSLSPLREISYEQY
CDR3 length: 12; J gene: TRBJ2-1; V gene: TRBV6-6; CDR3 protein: ASSYGSSYNEQF
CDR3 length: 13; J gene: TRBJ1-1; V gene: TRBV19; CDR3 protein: ASSIGQGTGTEAF
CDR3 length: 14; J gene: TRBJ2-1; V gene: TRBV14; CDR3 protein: ASSPPPETRNNEQF
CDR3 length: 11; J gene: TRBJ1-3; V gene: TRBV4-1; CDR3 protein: ASSQRGLGTFY
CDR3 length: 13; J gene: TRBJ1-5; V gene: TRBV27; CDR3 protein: ASSLGQGVNQPQH
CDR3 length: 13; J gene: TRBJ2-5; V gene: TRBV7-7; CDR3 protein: ASSLGAQGQETQY
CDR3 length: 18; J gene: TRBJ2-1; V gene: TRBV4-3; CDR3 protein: ASRIKAGLAGGGGYNEQF
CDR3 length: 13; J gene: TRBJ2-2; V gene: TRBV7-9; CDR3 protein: ASSVRTPNTGELF
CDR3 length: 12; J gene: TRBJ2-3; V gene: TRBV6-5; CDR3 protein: ASSGTGFTDTQY
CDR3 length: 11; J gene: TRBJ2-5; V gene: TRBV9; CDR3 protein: ATSKAPWETQY
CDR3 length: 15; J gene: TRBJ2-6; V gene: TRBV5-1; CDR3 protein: ASSFGRDYSGANVLT
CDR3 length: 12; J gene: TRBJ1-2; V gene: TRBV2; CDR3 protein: ASSGQSPYYGYT
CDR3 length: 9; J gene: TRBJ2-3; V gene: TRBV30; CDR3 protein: AWSAADTQY
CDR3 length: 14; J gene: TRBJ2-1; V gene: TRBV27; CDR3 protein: ATRLGVGTGYNEQF
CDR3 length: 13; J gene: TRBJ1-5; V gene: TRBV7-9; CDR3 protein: ASSQGAVENQPQH
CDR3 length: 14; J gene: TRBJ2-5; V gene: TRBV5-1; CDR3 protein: ASSIGLAGNQETQY
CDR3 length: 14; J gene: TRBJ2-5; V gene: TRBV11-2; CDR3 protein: ASSLDALTGGRAQY
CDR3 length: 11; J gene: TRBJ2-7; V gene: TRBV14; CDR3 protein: ASSQAGSGEQY
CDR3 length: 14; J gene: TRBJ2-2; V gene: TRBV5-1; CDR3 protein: ASSFQGQRFTGELF
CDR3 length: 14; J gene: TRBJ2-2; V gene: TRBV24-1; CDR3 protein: ATSDPRQGITGELF
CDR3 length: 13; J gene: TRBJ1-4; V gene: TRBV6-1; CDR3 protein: ASYIYGTANEKLF
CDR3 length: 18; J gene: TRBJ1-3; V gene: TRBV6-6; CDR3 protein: ASSDTGTDFRRPSGNTIY
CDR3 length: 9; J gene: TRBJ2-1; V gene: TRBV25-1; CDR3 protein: ASSRGHEQF
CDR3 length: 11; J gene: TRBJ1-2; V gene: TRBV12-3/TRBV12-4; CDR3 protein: ASTQTGLVGYT
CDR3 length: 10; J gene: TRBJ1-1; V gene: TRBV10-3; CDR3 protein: ATLEGDTEAF
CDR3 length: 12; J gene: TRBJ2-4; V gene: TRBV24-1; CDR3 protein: AAGLKLQVSDRY
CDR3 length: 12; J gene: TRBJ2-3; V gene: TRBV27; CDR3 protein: ASKLAGVLDTQY
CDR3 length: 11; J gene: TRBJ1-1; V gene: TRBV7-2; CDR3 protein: ASSSQGSTEAF